This entry lists 30 T cell receptor beta chains sequenced from one sample in a study of tumor and adjacent non-tumor tissue in lung cancer. Three rounds of nested PCR, following a modified ARM-PCR protocol, produced the TCRbeta library. TCRdb re-called the multiplex PCR reads with MiXCR, one entry per CDR3 protein. The sample lists 90,000 to 100,000 distinct CDR3 sequences, about 80% seen once, with more than 30% in the top ten. RNA was extracted from bulk tissue without any cell sorting. This non-tumor lung sample came from over 3 cm beyond the tumor edge. The sequenced material came from distant non-tumor lung tissue. These receptors came from a man aged 55 to 69 with small cell lung cancer.

Comment on this clonotype: Being one base from a much bigger clone, this may be a read error. The chain links TRBV20-1 to TRBJ2-5, with 7 bases lining up with TRBD2. The CDR3 length is 13 residues. Trimming at V came to 7 bases and at J to 3 bases, leaving 8 bases not matched to a gene. Germline assignment: CDR1 DFQATT and CDR2 SNEGSKA (reference sequence). CDR3 sequence (DNA): TGCAGTGATGGAGAACTAGCGAAAGAGACCCAGTACTTC. Protein product: CSDGELAKETQYF.

This clonotype has just one count. No conserved phenylalanine or tryptophan ends this CDR3, so it is likely a read error. The chain combines TRBV6-5 with TRBJ2-7, with D tentatively TRBD2 (6 bases). The CDR3 totals 14 residues. Germline V gene sequence: CDR1 MNHEY, CDR2 SVGAGI. CDR3 amino acids: CVSRRDHRSYEQYA. The CDR3, as DNA: TGTGTCAGCAGGCGGGACCATAGGTCCTACGAGCAGTACGCC.

Remarks on this clonotype: One end of the junction does not line up with germline, which may come from a read error. The chain couples TRBV4-1 to TRBJ1-5; D is ambiguous. CDR1 is MGHRA, CDR2 YSYEKL, per germline. This CDR3 has 13 amino acids. The CDR3 DNA follows: TGTACCAGCAGCCAGGAGATGTCTCAGCCCCAGCATTTT. Its protein is CTSSQEMSQPQHF.

About this clonotype itself: The junction departs from the called germline gene at one end, perhaps through a read error. The chain is built from TRBV11-1 and TRBJ2-1; D not resolved. Germline lookup yields CDR1 SGHAT and CDR2 FQDESV (reference sequence). This CDR3 has 15 amino acids. CDR3 amino acids: CGSILERTTYNEHFF. The CDR3 DNA sequence: TGTGGCAGCATCTTAGAGAGGACGACCTACAATGAGCACTTCTTC.

On this clonotype itself: In this CDR3 the conserved last residue, phenylalanine or tryptophan, is missing, so a read error is likely. Because the CDR3's place on the DNA is in doubt, the DNA is left out and the CDR3 is given as listed by TCRdb. The chain joins TRBV5-4 to TRBJ2-1; TRBD2 is the table's D call, not checked against the DNA. The germline CDR1 and CDR2 sequences are SGHNT and YYREEE (reference sequence). The CDR3 contains 16 residues when both ends are counted. CDR3 protein: CASSSAKREGHLEQFL.

The chain has TRBV11-2 and TRBJ2-7; D gene unclear. Germline V gene lookup returns CDR1 SGHAT and CDR2 FQNNGV. This CDR3 spans 13 amino acids. The CDR3 is CASSLDDSYEQYV. CDR3 DNA sequence: TGTGCTAGCAGCTTAGATGACTCCTACGAGCAGTACGTC.

CDR3 residues: CASKPSQGDNEQFF. For the CDR3, the DNA is TGTGCCAGCAAGCCGTCGCAGGGCGACAATGAGCAGTTCTTC. V and J are TRBV11-2 and TRBJ2-1, with D perhaps TRBD1 (5 bases). Trimming removed 7 bases at V and 5 bases at J, with 15 bases between. Germline lookup yields CDR1 SGHAT and CDR2 FQNNGV. There are 14 residues in the CDR3.

Worth noting for this clonotype: Sequence at one end of the junction differs from germline and may be a read error. The chain carries TRBV11-2 and TRBJ2-1; perhaps TRBD2 as D (5 bases). Germline CDR1 and CDR2: SGHAT and FQNNGV. This CDR3 comprises 14 residues. CDR3 sequence reads: CADQKRHGDNEQLF. As DNA, the CDR3 is TGTGCCGACCAGAAGCGGCATGGCGACAATGAGCAGTTATTC.

A remark on this clonotype: One end of the junction fails to match germline, which may point to a read error. J is TRBJ2-3 and V is TRBV29-1, with D perhaps assigned TRBD1 or TRBD2 (5 bases each). Germline V gene sequence: CDR1 SQVTM, CDR2 ANQGSEA. CDR3 length equals 13 residues. The CDR3 DNA reads TGCAGCATTGAGAACCGGGGCGCAGATACGCAGTATTTT. Protein product: CSIENRGADTQYF.

Comments on this clonotype: The CDR3 end shows no conserved phenylalanine or tryptophan, and so a read error is likely. The chain recombines TRBV5-5 with TRBJ2-3; tentative D call: TRBD2 (5 bases). The germline V gene has CDR1 SGHKS and CDR2 YYEKEE (reference sequence). Deletions cut 2 bases from V and 3 bases from J, with 13 bases between. The CDR3 runs 15 residues. CDR3 DNA: TGTGCCAGCAGCTTAGAGGGCCCTAGTACAGATACGCAGTATTTG. Encoded protein: CASSLEGPSTDTQYL.

For this clonotype: Given a much more abundant clone one base away, this may be a read error. The V and J genes are TRBV28 and TRBJ1-5; 7 bases agree with TRBD1. Germline V lookup: CDR1 MDHEN, CDR2 SYDVKM. The CDR3 loop spans 19 amino acids. As DNA, the CDR3 is TGTACCAGCAGTTTAACCGAATCCCGACGAGGGGGCGCGAGTCAGCCCCAGCATTTT. Translation gives CTSSLTESRRGGASQPQHF.

Concerning this clonotype itself: Compared with germline, one end of the junction differs, possibly owing to a read error. The CDR3 spells CVSILTGVGTGELFF. The CDR3, as DNA: TGCGTCAGCATCCTGACAGGGGTCGGCACCGGGGAGCTGTTTTTT. The chain couples TRBV5-1 to TRBJ2-2; 8 bases are shared with TRBD1. Per germline, CDR1 SGHRS and CDR2 YFSETQ. This CDR3 is built from 15 residues.

As for this clonotype: A read error may be the cause here, since a much bigger clone is one base away. The V call is TRBV5-1, the J call TRBJ2-7; 14 bases are shared with TRBD2. Germline CDR1 SGHRS, CDR2 YFSETQ. This CDR3 region has 14 residues. This CDR3 is CACSPGLAGVEQYF. The CDR3 nucleotides read TGCGCCTGCAGTCCGGGACTAGCGGGAGTTGAGCAGTACTTC. The full variable domain, rest sourced from reference TRBV5-1 and TRBJ2-7, is KAGVTQTPRYLIKTRGQQVTLSCSPISGHRSVSWYQQTPGQGLQFLFEYFSETQRNKGNFPGRFSGRQFSNSRSEMNVSTLELGDSALYLCACSPGLAGVEQYFGPGTRLTVT.

This clonotype has a handful of counts. Being one base from a much bigger clone, this may be a read error. Since no conserved phenylalanine or tryptophan closes the CDR3, a read error is the likely cause. J is TRBJ1-6 and V is TRBV12-3 or TRBV12-4; 7 bases agree with TRBD1. This CDR3 is 14 amino acids long. With V trimmed by 6 bases and J by 10 bases, 9 bases remained unmatched. The CDR3 nucleotides read TGTGCCAGCAGCCCGACAGGGCAAGGATCACCCCTCCACTCT. Amino acid sequence: CASSPTGQGSPLHS.

This clonotype has a handful of counts. A much larger clone lies a single base off, so this may be a read error. The rearrangement uses TRBV12-3 or TRBV12-4 and TRBJ2-2; D might be TRBD2 (6 bases). The CDR3 totals 14 residues. The chain's CDR3 is CANSKTEGPGELFF. The DNA of the CDR3 is TGTGCCAACAGTAAGACGGAGGGCCCCGGGGAGCTGTTTTTT.

With regard to this clonotype: The junction and the germline gene differ at one end; a read error may be behind it. The chain joins TRBV4-2 to TRBJ2-2; D not certain. The CDR3 runs 16 residues. In germline, CDR1 is LGHNA, CDR2 YNFKEQ. The CDR3 DNA is TGTGCCAGCAGTCAAGATCTCAAGGCGAACACCAGGGAGCTGTTTTTT. As protein: CASSQDLKANTRELFF.

A remark on this clonotype: A junction end diverges from the germline sequence, so it may reflect a read error. This chain joins TRBV20-1 and TRBJ2-7, with D perhaps matching TRBD2 (5 bases). This CDR3 is 13 amino acids long. From germline, CDR1 is DFQATT and CDR2 SNEGSKA (reference sequence). CDR3 protein: CIAILAGAHEQYF. CDR3 in DNA: TGCATTGCTATTCTAGCAGGAGCCCACGAGCAGTACTTC.

The CDR3 region is CASNREGGMALHEQFF. In DNA, the CDR3 is TGTGCCAGCAACCGGGAGGGTGGTATGGCCCTCCATGAGCAGTTCTTC. This chain links TRBV11-2 with TRBJ2-1, with 8 bases aligning to TRBD2. The V gene's germline CDR1 is SGHAT and CDR2 FQNNGV. V dropped 7 bases and J dropped 8; count of bases not matched to a gene: 16. CDR3 length: 16 residues.

In this sample, this clonotype turned up a few times. A read error may be the cause here, since a much bigger clone is one base away. The chain recombines TRBV6-2 or TRBV6-3 with TRBJ2-5, with D perhaps TRBD1 (8 bases). From germline, CDR1 is MNHEY and CDR2 SVGEGT. V lost 6 bases to trimming and J lost 5 bases, with 16 bases between them. The length of the CDR3 is 14 residues. As DNA, the CDR3 is TGTGCCAGCAGGAACAGGGGGGGGGTGGAGACCCAGTACTTC. Amino acids: CASRNRGGVETQYF.

Points on this clonotype: A much larger clonotype is one base distant, so this may be a read error. J is TRBJ1-1 and V is TRBV11-2; D is unclear. The CDR3 consists of 13 residues. With 2 bases removed from V and 1 base from J, the gap between germline ends came to 5 bases. Germline V gene sequence: CDR1 SGHAT, CDR2 FQNNGV. The CDR3: CASSLKRNTEAFF. In DNA form, the CDR3 reads TGTGCCAGCAGCTTAAAGCGGAACACTGAAGCTTTCTTT.

The chain recombines TRBV6-5 with TRBJ2-1, with 9 bases lining up with TRBD2. Germline CDR1 and CDR2: MNHEY and SVGAGI. Trimming cost V 10 bases and J 9 bases; bases outside gene matches: 22. The CDR3 consists of 17 residues. The CDR3 sequence: CANRLTGTSFLSSEQFF. The CDR3 bases are TGTGCCAACAGGCTAACCGGGACTAGCTTTCTGAGCAGTGAGCAGTTCTTC.

Regarding this clonotype: This clone may be a read error of a much larger clone one base away. The chain carries TRBV30 and TRBJ2-1; D possibly corresponds to TRBD2 (5 bases). The CDR3 totals 14 residues. From germline, CDR1 is GTSNPN and CDR2 SVGIG (reference sequence). The CDR3 protein is CAWSGSSFGNEQLF. The CDR3 DNA follows: TGTGCCTGGAGTGGAAGTAGTTTCGGGAATGAGCAGCTCTTC.

V is TRBV12-3 or TRBV12-4 and J is TRBJ1-2; perhaps TRBD1 as D (5 bases). V lost 5 bases and J lost 3, with 7 bases in between. CDR3 length: 12 residues. DNA of the CDR3: TGTGCCAGCAGTACAGGACACTATGGCTACACCTTC. It codes for CASSTGHYGYTF.

For this clonotype: The junction does not match germline at one end; this may be a read error. The chain is built from TRBV6-5 and TRBJ2-7; the D gene is possibly TRBD2 (5 bases). Germline V gene data show CDR1 as MNHEY and CDR2 as SVGAGI. This CDR3 region has 13 residues. The CDR3 protein is CVSTMGASYEQYF. CDR3 in DNA: TGTGTCAGCACTATGGGAGCATCCTACGAGCAGTACTTC.

This chain joins TRBV30 and TRBJ2-1; 9 bases map to TRBD1. V trimming: 4 bases; J trimming: 8 bases; junction bases outside the gene matches: 9. Germline lookup yields CDR1 GTSNPN and CDR2 SVGIG (reference sequence). The CDR3 totals 14 residues. CDR3 nucleotides: TGTGCCTGGATGAAGCAAACAGGGGGCGATGAGCAGTTCTTC. Residues: CAWMKQTGGDEQFF.

Points on this clonotype: Sequence at one end of the junction differs from germline and may be a read error. The V and J genes are TRBV13 and TRBJ2-5; weak D call: TRBD2 (6 bases). This CDR3 has 13 residues. Germline V gives CDR1 PRHDT, CDR2 FYEKMQ (reference sequence). DNA of the CDR3: TGTGTCAGCAGGCAACGCGGGAAAGAGACCCAGTACTTC. It specifies CVSRQRGKETQYF.

The rearrangement uses TRBV6-5 and TRBJ2-1, with D tentatively TRBD2 (5 bases). The ends were cut back, 4 bases at V and 16 bases at J, with 20 bases in the middle. The CDR3 totals 13 residues. Germline CDR1 is MNHEY and CDR2 is SVGAGI. For the CDR3, the DNA is TGTGCCAGCAGTTCCCGGACTCCCGGCAAGAAATTCTTC. This encodes CASSSRTPGKKFF.

This clonotype was seen just once. Its ends do not fully match the called genes, so a read error is possible. V and J are TRBV29-1 and TRBJ2-3; D ambiguous. Per germline, CDR1 SQVTM and CDR2 ANQGSEA. The CDR3 is 15 residues long. CDR3 residues: CSVELSACRTDMQYF. The CDR3 region has the DNA TGCAGCGTTGAGCTATCGGCCTGTCGCACAGATATGCAGTATTTT.

The V and J genes are TRBV4-2 and TRBJ2-1; 7 bases line up with TRBD2. The CDR3 length is 16 residues. V gave up 0 bases and J gave up 8 bases; unmatched junction bases: 10. The germline CDR1 and CDR2 sequences are LGHNA and YNFKEQ. As DNA, the CDR3 is TGTGCCAGCAGCCAAGATAACACTAGCGAGAGATATGAGCAGTTCTTC. Residues: CASSQDNTSERYEQFF.

Remarks on this clonotype: The germline gene is not matched at one end of the junction; a read error may be the cause. The gene calls are TRBV11-2 and TRBJ2-3; D unresolved. The CDR3 covers 12 residues. CDR1 is SGHAT and CDR2 is FQNNGV in the germline V gene. CDR3 DNA: TGTGCCAGAAGCTTAACATCGGATACGCTGTATTTT. Its translation is CARSLTSDTLYF.